Following are 28 T cell receptor beta chains from one sample sequenced in a study of T-cell reconstitution after alpha-beta-depleted transplantation in children. Unique molecular identifiers were used in preparing the TCRbeta library. TCRdb fed the PCR reads into MiXCR, producing one record per CDR3 protein. In the table there are roughly 200,000 distinct CDR3 sequences, around 9.5% of which are singletons. Sample: PBMCs from the stem cell graft donor, taken from the stem cell graft. The receptors originated from a human donor who donated a stem cell graft to a child with acute lymphoblastic leukemia.

This clonotype has just a few counts. CDR3 DNA: TGTGCCAGCAGCTTAGCTGTAGACAATCAGCCCCAGCATTTT. This encodes CASSLAVDNQPQHF. The chain joins TRBV7-9 to TRBJ1-5; D not certain. CDR3 length: 14 residues. V was cut by 0 bases and J by 3 bases, with 6 bases left in between. Germline values: CDR1 SEHNR, CDR2 FQNEAQ (reference sequence).

This clonotype was recorded at least ten times. J is TRBJ2-1 and V is TRBV20-1; D unresolved. This CDR3 is built from 13 residues. CDR1 DFQATT and CDR2 SNEGSKA come from the germline V gene (reference sequence). The V end was cut by 0 bases, the J end by 3 bases, with 6 bases between. CDR3 sequence reads: CSARDPLYNEQFF. The CDR3 nucleotides read TGCAGTGCTAGAGATCCCCTCTACAATGAGCAGTTCTTC.

The chain has TRBV13 and TRBJ1-2; D possibly corresponds to TRBD1 (6 bases). Germline values: CDR1 PRHDT, CDR2 FYEKMQ (reference sequence). This CDR3 has 14 residues. V lost 4 bases, J lost 4 bases, and 13 bases lay in between. This CDR3 reads CASSSTGRSYGYTF. The CDR3 nucleotides read TGTGCCAGCAGCTCGACAGGCAGGAGCTATGGCTACACCTTC.

This clonotype has a count of ten or more. The chain carries TRBV7-6 and TRBJ2-2; TRBD2 agrees at 7 bases. Trimming cost V 5 bases and J 3 bases; bases outside gene matches: 9. The CDR3 runs 16 residues. CDR1 is SGHVS and CDR2 is FNYEAQ in the germline V gene. CDR3 sequence (DNA): TGTGCCAGCAGCGCGATGCGGGGGTATCACACCGGGGAGCTGTTTTTT. Translating it yields CASSAMRGYHTGELFF.

V usage is TRBV7-6 and J usage is TRBJ1-4; TRBD1 agrees at 8 bases. The trim removed 1 base at V and 7 bases at J, leaving 5 bases unmatched. Germline V lookup: CDR1 SGHVS, CDR2 FNYEAQ. This CDR3 spans 15 amino acids. CDR3 coding DNA: TGTGCCAGCAGCTTAGGTGGACAGGGTTTTGAAAAACTGTTTTTT. It yields the protein CASSLGGQGFEKLFF.

Many counts were recorded for this clonotype. The chain joins TRBV12-3 or TRBV12-4 to TRBJ1-1; D not certain. This CDR3 is 13 amino acids long. The ends were cut back, 3 bases at V and 3 bases at J, with 8 bases in the middle. This chain's CDR3 is CASSFGRDTEAFF. In DNA form, the CDR3 reads TGTGCCAGCAGTTTTGGGAGGGACACTGAAGCTTTCTTT.

This clonotype was recorded at least ten times. The CDR3 loop is CASSFLEERLNIQYF. CDR3 coding DNA: TGTGCCAGCAGTTTTCTAGAGGAGCGTTTGAACATTCAGTACTTC. The chain joins TRBV12-3 or TRBV12-4 to TRBJ2-4; D is unclear. Between the trimmed V and J ends, which lost 3 bases and 7 bases, there was a span of 16 bases. The CDR3 consists of 15 residues.

This clonotype was detected ten times or more. The V and J genes are TRBV4-1 and TRBJ1-2; weak D call: TRBD1 (5 bases). This CDR3 comprises 15 residues. Per germline, CDR1 MGHRA and CDR2 YSYEKL. With 4 bases removed from V and 1 base from J, the gap between germline ends came to 13 bases. The chain's CDR3 is CASSPEVGVNYGYTF. Written as DNA, the CDR3 is TGCGCCAGCAGCCCCGAGGTAGGGGTTAACTATGGCTACACCTTC.

The chain is built from TRBV19 and TRBJ1-1; TRBD1 might be the D (5 bases). The CDR3 contains 12 residues. V dropped 7 bases and J dropped 3 bases, with 9 bases sitting between them. Germline V gives CDR1 LNHDA, CDR2 SQIVND (reference sequence). The CDR3 sequence is CASTLRDTEAFF. For the CDR3, the DNA is TGTGCCAGTACTCTCAGGGACACTGAAGCTTTCTTT.

This clonotype occurred a few times. The genes are TRBV25-1 and TRBJ2-7, with unresolved D. The germline CDR1 and CDR2 sequences are MGHDK and SYGVNS. The CDR3 extends over 14 amino acids. Between the trimmed V and J ends, which lost 2 bases and 0 bases, there was a span of 8 bases. CDR3: CASSEGADSYEQYF. The CDR3 coding sequence is TGTGCCAGCAGTGAAGGTGCTGACTCCTACGAGCAGTACTTC.

This clonotype was detected many times. V gene TRBV2 combines with J gene TRBJ2-3; unclear D gene. From germline, CDR1 is SNHLY and CDR2 FYNNEI. V shed 3 bases and J shed 2 bases, with 9 bases lying between them. CDR3 length: 14 amino acids. DNA of the CDR3: TGTGCCAGCAGTGACTGGCAGTACACAGATACGCAGTATTTT. It is translated as CASSDWQYTDTQYF.

This clonotype has a count of ten or more. The V and J genes are TRBV12-3 or TRBV12-4 and TRBJ2-5, with D possibly TRBD1 on 6 matching bases. CDR3 size: 14 residues. With 2 bases removed from V and 5 bases from J, the gap between germline ends came to 12 bases. As DNA, the CDR3 is TGTGCCAGCAGTTTAACAGGGTTGGGGGAGACCCAGTACTTC. Amino acid sequence: CASSLTGLGETQYF.

The chain uses TRBV7-7 and TRBJ2-7; D may correspond to TRBD1 or TRBD2 (5 bases each). CDR1 and CDR2 from the germline V gene are SSHAT and FNYEAQ (reference sequence). Trimming left V 1 base short and J 4 bases short, with 14 bases between. The CDR3 length is 15 residues. Here the CDR3 DNA reads TGTGCCAGCAGCTTAGGCTGGGGGTCATCGTACGAGCAGTACTTC. It translates to CASSLGWGSSYEQYF.

This clonotype was seen ten or more times. The chain has TRBV5-5 and TRBJ1-6; D perhaps matches TRBD1 (6 bases). The CDR3 sequence is 15 residues long. V gave up 6 bases and J gave up 7 bases, with 17 bases separating them. Germline CDR1 SGHKS, CDR2 YYEKEE (reference sequence). Here the CDR3 reads CASTSRGASNSPLHF. CDR3 in DNA: TGTGCCAGCACCTCTAGGGGGGCCTCCAATTCACCCCTCCACTTT.

This clonotype has a handful of counts. The rearrangement links TRBV12-3 or TRBV12-4 to TRBJ1-1; 7 nucleotides align to TRBD1. The CDR3 is 15 residues long. V was pared by 7 bases and J by 4 bases, with 12 bases of the junction left unmatched. The CDR3 sequence: CASTPRAGGGTEAFF. In nucleotides, the CDR3 is TGTGCCAGCACTCCCAGGGCAGGGGGTGGCACTGAAGCTTTCTTT.

The chain is built from TRBV5-4 and TRBJ2-3; D unclear. V lost 0 bases and J lost 4, with 6 bases in between. Germline loops: CDR1 SGHNT, CDR2 YYREEE (reference sequence). The CDR3 contains 13 residues. This CDR3 reads CASSLEFSDTQYF. For the CDR3, the DNA is TGTGCCAGCAGCTTGGAGTTCTCAGATACGCAGTATTTT.

The chain employs TRBV7-6 and TRBJ1-4; D remains ambiguous. The V gene's germline CDR1 is SGHVS and CDR2 FNYEAQ. Trimming removed 5 bases from V and 3 bases from J, with 13 bases in between. The CDR3 has 15 residues. For the CDR3, the DNA is TGTGCCAGCAGCAGATCTGAGGGAGCTAATGAAAAACTGTTTTTT. Its translation: CASSRSEGANEKLFF.

This chain connects TRBV7-6 to TRBJ2-3; the match to TRBD2 covers 9 bases. The germline CDR1 and CDR2 sequences are SGHVS and FNYEAQ. This CDR3 has 17 residues. V shed 0 bases and J 2 bases; nucleotides not matched to a gene: 6. The CDR3 DNA reads TGTGCCAGCAGCTTAGCGCTGATAGCGGGGGCCACAGATACGCAGTATTTT. It codes for CASSLALIAGATDTQYF.

V usage is TRBV3-1 and J usage is TRBJ1-5, with 9 bases aligning to TRBD1. The CDR3 contains 15 residues. CDR1 and CDR2 from the germline V gene are LGHDT and YNNKEL (reference sequence). V dropped 5 bases and J dropped 0; count of bases not matched to a gene: 2. In nucleotides, the CDR3 is TGTGCCAGCAGCACGACAGGGGGTAGCAATCAGCCCCAGCATTTT. Translating it yields CASSTTGGSNQPQHF.

This clonotype was found a few times. The CDR3 sequence is CSASILRGAVNEQFF. For the CDR3, the DNA is TGCAGTGCTAGTATTCTCAGGGGCGCCGTAAATGAGCAGTTCTTC. This chain joins TRBV20-1 and TRBJ2-1; weak D call: TRBD1 (6 bases). Germline V gene sequence: CDR1 DFQATT, CDR2 SNEGSKA (reference sequence). This CDR3 has 15 residues. V shed 3 bases and J shed 7 bases, with 19 bases lying between them.

This clonotype has more than one count but fewer than ten. This chain links TRBV20-1 with TRBJ2-5, with D tentatively TRBD2 (7 bases). Per germline, CDR1 DFQATT and CDR2 SNEGSKA (reference sequence). V was cut by 2 bases and J by 4 bases, with 14 bases left in between. This CDR3 is built from 14 residues. The CDR3: CSARWGGLLETQYF. The CDR3 DNA reads as TGCAGTGCTAGATGGGGGGGGCTTTTAGAGACCCAGTACTTC.

This clonotype was counted many times. The gene calls are TRBV27 and TRBJ2-7; D gene ambiguous. Germline-derived CDR1 and CDR2 are MNHEY and SMNVEV (reference sequence). The CDR3 covers 13 residues. V gave up 3 bases and J gave up 4 bases, with 10 bases separating them. DNA of the CDR3: TGTGCCAGCAGTTTGTGGGGTCTATACGAGCAGTACTTC. Translating it yields CASSLWGLYEQYF.

This rearrangement joins TRBV4-1 to TRBJ2-7, with TRBD2 matching over 11 bases. Trimming took 1 base from V and 0 from J; bases not matched to a gene: 8. This CDR3 is built from 18 residues. CDR1 is MGHRA, CDR2 YSYEKL, per germline. CDR3 sequence (DNA): TGCGCCAGCAGCCAAGGGGGACTAGCGGCCCTGAGCTCCTACGAGCAGTACTTC. Encoded protein: CASSQGGLAALSSYEQYF.

This clonotype has only a few counts. The V and J genes are TRBV25-1 and TRBJ1-2, with 7 bases fitting TRBD1. The CDR3 loop spans 13 amino acids. Germline loops: CDR1 MGHDK, CDR2 SYGVNS. Trimming removed 5 bases from V and 8 bases from J; junction bases left unmatched: 8. The CDR3 DNA reads as TGTGCCAGCAGTCCTCCGGGACAGCTAGGCTACACCTTC. This encodes CASSPPGQLGYTF.

V is TRBV18 and J is TRBJ1-3; 7 bases align to TRBD1. The length of the CDR3 is 15 residues. Germline V CDR1 and CDR2: KGHSH, LQKENI. Losses at the gene ends were 5 bases for V and 4 bases for J; bases not matched to a gene: 8. The CDR3 reads CASSSTRGSGNTIYF. The CDR3 DNA sequence: TGTGCCAGCTCATCGACCAGGGGGTCCGGAAACACCATATATTTT.

This clonotype was detected many times. CDR3 amino acids: CASSLVVAGSRPYNEQFF. DNA of the CDR3: TGTGCCAGCAGCTTAGTTGTGGCGGGCTCGAGGCCTTACAATGAGCAGTTCTTC. The V call is TRBV11-3, the J call TRBJ2-1; D is possibly TRBD2 (5 bases). The germline gives CDR1 SGHNT, CDR2 YENEEA. V was cut by 1 base and J by 4 bases, with 20 bases left in between. The CDR3 is 18 amino acids.

This clonotype was observed many times. The V call is TRBV7-6, the J call TRBJ1-2, with D perhaps matching TRBD1 (6 bases). Trimming stripped 2 bases from V and 3 bases from J, with 7 bases between. Germline V gene lookup returns CDR1 SGHVS and CDR2 FNYEAQ. This CDR3 spans 13 amino acids. In DNA form, the CDR3 reads TGTGCCAGCAGCTTACAGGGGCACTATGGCTACACCTTC. It specifies CASSLQGHYGYTF.

At least ten counts were recorded for this clonotype. The V gene is TRBV12-3 or TRBV12-4, the J gene TRBJ2-2; D gene uncertain. The CDR3 sequence is 13 residues long. Trimming stripped 7 bases from V and 6 bases from J, with 12 bases between. The CDR3 is CASNPQGSGELFF. For the CDR3, the DNA is TGTGCCAGCAACCCACAAGGCTCCGGGGAGCTGTTTTTT.